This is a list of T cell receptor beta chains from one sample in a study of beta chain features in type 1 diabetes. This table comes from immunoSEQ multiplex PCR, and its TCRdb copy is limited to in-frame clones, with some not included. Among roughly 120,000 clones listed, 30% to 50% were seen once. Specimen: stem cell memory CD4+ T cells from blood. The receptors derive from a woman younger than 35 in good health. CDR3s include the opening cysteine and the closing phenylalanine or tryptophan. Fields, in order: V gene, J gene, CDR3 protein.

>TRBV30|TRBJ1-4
CAWSIPGTGGEKLFF
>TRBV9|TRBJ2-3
CASSVATGGASDTQYF
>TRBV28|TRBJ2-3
CASSPMGQGARDTQYF
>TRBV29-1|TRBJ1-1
CSIDRGNGEAFF
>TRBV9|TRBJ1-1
CASGTGKNTEAFF
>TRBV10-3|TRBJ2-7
CAIRRGLMSSYEQYF
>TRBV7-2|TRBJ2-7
CASSTQGHEQYF
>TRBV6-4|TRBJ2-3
CASSASGSTDTQYF
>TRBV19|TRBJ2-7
CASRSAGVSEQYF
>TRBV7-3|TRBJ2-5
CASSLGNREKETQYF
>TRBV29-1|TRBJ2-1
CSVESPSIEQFF
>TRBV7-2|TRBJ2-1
CASSLSNEQFF
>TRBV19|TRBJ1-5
CASSPRTGGAWQPQHF
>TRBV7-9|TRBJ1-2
CASSHGQAYGYTF
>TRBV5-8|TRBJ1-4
CASSFLGGDEKLFF
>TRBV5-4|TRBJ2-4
CASSLGGQLNIQYF
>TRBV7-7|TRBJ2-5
CASSLSSLQETQYF
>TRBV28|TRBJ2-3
CASSPSDFGGDTQYF
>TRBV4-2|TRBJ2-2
CASSPQGASGELFF
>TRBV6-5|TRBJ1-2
CASSYSNRDSDGYTF
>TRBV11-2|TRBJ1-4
CASSLGQSLAKLFF
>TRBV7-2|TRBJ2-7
CASSLRRGQEPYEQYF
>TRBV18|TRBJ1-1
CASSRGGMNTEAFF
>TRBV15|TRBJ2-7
CATSRDQWEQYF
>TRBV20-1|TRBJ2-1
CSAPRGGEQFF
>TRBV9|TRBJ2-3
CASSASAGGSTDTQYF
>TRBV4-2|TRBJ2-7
CASSQRDSLAETYEQYF
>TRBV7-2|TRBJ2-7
CASSSRGRGPYEQYF
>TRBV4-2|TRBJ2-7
CASSQEWLAGEEYF
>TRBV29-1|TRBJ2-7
CSVGTGGYEQYF
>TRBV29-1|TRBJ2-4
CSVRLAGKNIQYF
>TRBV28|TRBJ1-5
CASGNSDRAGNQPQHF
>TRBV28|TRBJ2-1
CASSFLLGLAGEQFF
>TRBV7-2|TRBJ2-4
CASSTTTGRKNIQYF
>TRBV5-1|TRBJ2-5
CASSRGDRGKETQYF
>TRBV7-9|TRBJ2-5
CASSPGDVRWETQYF
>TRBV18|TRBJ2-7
CASSPGSGRGEQYF
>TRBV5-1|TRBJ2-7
CASSLVGASYEQYF
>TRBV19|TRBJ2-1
CASSTRLAGARMYNEQFF
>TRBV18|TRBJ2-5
CASSPKGAETQYF
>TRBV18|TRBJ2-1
CASSLRSASSYNEQFF
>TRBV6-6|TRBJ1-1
CASSPLPEAFF
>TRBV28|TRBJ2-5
CASSLMDYQETQYF
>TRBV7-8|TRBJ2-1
CASSQREGRNEQFF
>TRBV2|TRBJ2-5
CASRRLGSVGLETQYF
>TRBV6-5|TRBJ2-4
CASMGAWNSKNIQYF
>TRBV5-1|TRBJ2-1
CASSEPLAPYNEQFF
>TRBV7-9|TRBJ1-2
CASSLVGTGVYGYTF
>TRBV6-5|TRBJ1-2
CASRYTANYGYTF
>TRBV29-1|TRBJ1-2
CSVGQGPGYTF
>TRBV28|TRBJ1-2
CASSLLLPGYTF